Shown below are 4 T cell receptor beta chains from a single sample sequenced in a study of graft-versus-host responses after intestinal transplantation. Produced via immunoSEQ multiplex PCR; TCRdb's table is partial and in-frame only. The data show some 86,000 clones, 88% seen once. For these receptors, no antigen is known. Sequencing was performed on unstimulated CD4+ T cells sorted from spleen or lymph node cells, taken before transplant. Receptor source: a human donor who was the organ donor for an intestinal transplant.

As regards this clone: The missing conserved phenylalanine or tryptophan at the end of this CDR3 makes a read error likely. Because the CDR3's place on the DNA is in doubt, the DNA is left out and the CDR3 is given as listed by TCRdb. The chain recombines TRBV6-1 with TRBJ1-1. Germline CDR1 MNHNS, CDR2 SASEGT. The CDR3 spans 13 amino acids, including both terminal residues. CDR3 protein: CASSESGGGTGLV.

This sequence joins TRBV5-1 and TRBJ2-5; 9 bases map to TRBD1. Germline V gene lookup returns CDR1 SGHRS and CDR2 YFSETQ. Unmatched junction bases numbered 2, after V lost 0 bases and J lost 5 bases. This CDR3 is 14 amino acids long. The CDR3 spells CASSLGDRDETQYF. CDR3 sequence (DNA): TGCGCCAGCAGCTTGGGGGACAGGGATGAGACCCAGTACTTC.

The genes are TRBV6-5 and TRBJ1-2; D may be TRBD1 (5 bases). The germline V gene encodes CDR1 MNHEY and CDR2 SVGAGI. CDR3 length: 15 residues. V gave up 5 bases and J gave up 7 bases, with 20 bases separating them. The DNA for the CDR3 is TGTGCCAGCAGTCCCGGTGGGGCCAGGGAGGGTGGCTACACCTTC. It yields the protein CASSPGGAREGGYTF.

The chain is built from TRBV9 and TRBJ2-5; maybe TRBD2 (6 bases). V was pared by 4 bases and J by 1 base, with 14 bases between. Germline CDR1 SGDLS, CDR2 YYNGEE. The CDR3 extends over 15 amino acids. The CDR3 bases are TGTGCCAGCAGCCGGTGGGGGGTGGGCCAAGAGACCCAGTACTTC. Its translation: CASSRWGVGQETQYF.